These 6 T cell receptor beta chains were sequenced from one sample in a study of T-cell reconstitution after alpha-beta-depleted transplantation in children. This sample's TCRbeta library carried unique molecular identifier barcodes. TCRdb called the PCR reads again in MiXCR, with one record for every CDR3 protein. The data hold a few hundred thousand distinct CDR3 sequences, with over 20% observed a single time. The material was PBMCs, obtained before TCRalphabeta/CD19-depleted stem cell transplant. Receptors originate from a boy younger than two with Wiskott-Aldrich syndrome, due to receive a stem cell transplant.

In its sample, this clonotype was seen a few times. This chain links TRBV14 with TRBJ2-5; D might be TRBD2 (6 bases). V dropped 1 base and J dropped 4 bases, with 13 bases sitting between them. CDR3 length: 15 amino acids. The germline CDR1 and CDR2 sequences are SGHDN and FVKESK. The CDR3 nucleotides are TGTGCCAGCAGCCAAGTCGCGGGATTAGGAGAGACCCAGTACTTC. It codes for CASSQVAGLGETQYF.

This clonotype occurred a few times. This chain connects TRBV7-9 to TRBJ2-5, with 8 bases identical to TRBD1. CDR1 is SEHNR, CDR2 FQNEAQ, per germline (reference sequence). V lost 5 bases to trimming and J lost 5 bases; unmatched junction nucleotides: 10. The CDR3 sequence is 15 residues long. The CDR3, as DNA: TGTGCCAGCAGCCGAGGACAGGGTGGTGGTGAGACCCAGTACTTC. Translated: CASSRGQGGGETQYF. Full variable domain (rest looked up from reference TRBV7-9 and TRBJ2-5): DTGVSQNPRHKITKRGQNVTFRCDPISEHNRLYWYRQTLGQGPEFLTYFQNEAQLEKSRLLSDRFSAERPKGSFSTLEIQRTEQGDSAMYLCASSRGQGGGETQYFGPGTRLLVL.

This clonotype has just a few counts. The J gene is TRBJ2-2, the V gene TRBV12-3 or TRBV12-4; 14 positions agree with TRBD2. V dropped 6 bases and J dropped 7; count of bases not matched to a gene: 10. The CDR3 totals 17 residues. The CDR3 protein is CASSSGTSGSWNGELFF. CDR3 sequence (DNA): TGTGCCAGCAGCTCGGGGACTAGCGGGAGTTGGAACGGGGAGCTGTTTTTT.

The rearrangement links TRBV11-2 to TRBJ2-1; D not certain. The CDR3 runs to 15 residues. V shed 0 bases and J shed 2 bases, with 8 bases lying between them. In germline, CDR1 is SGHAT, CDR2 FQNNGV. CDR3 amino acids: CASSLDGAPYNEQFF. In DNA, the CDR3 is TGTGCCAGCAGCTTAGATGGAGCCCCCTACAATGAGCAGTTCTTC.

This clonotype was seen more than once but under ten times. The chain carries TRBV20-1 and TRBJ2-5; 7 nucleotides align to TRBD1. With 3 bases clipped from V and 4 bases from J, the junction kept 8 bases outside the gene matches. This CDR3 has 14 residues. Germline CDR1 reads DFQATT; CDR2 reads SNEGSKA (reference sequence). CDR3 sequence: CSARGSRQGETQYF. The DNA for the CDR3 is TGCAGTGCTAGGGGTTCGCGACAGGGAGAGACCCAGTACTTC.

The V call is TRBV5-1, the J call TRBJ1-4; no definite D call. Looked up from germline, CDR1 is SGHRS and CDR2 is YFSETQ. The CDR3 runs 15 residues. Trimming removed 0 bases from V and 4 bases from J, with 10 bases in between. The CDR3 DNA follows: TGCGCCAGCAGCTTGGCACGGCAGCTTAATGAAAAACTGTTTTTT. It encodes CASSLARQLNEKLFF.